These 30 T cell receptor beta chains originate from one sample sequenced in a study of blood T cell repertoires in COVID-19. TCRdb keeps only in-frame clones here, not all; method: immunoSEQ multiplex PCR. The data contain approximately 190,000 clones, 82% of them singletons. Sample: peripheral blood. The receptors here all came from a woman aged 55-69 years with COVID-19, enrolled during active disease.

This chain uses TRBV9 with TRBJ2-5, with TRBD2 matching over 7 bases. The CDR3 runs 14 residues. The V and J ends lost 3 bases and 5 bases, in that order; junction bases with no gene match: 7. The V gene's germline CDR1 is SGDLS and CDR2 YYNGEE. As DNA, the CDR3 is TGTGCCAGCAGCGAGACTAGCTGGGGGGAGACCCAGTACTTC. Translation gives CASSETSWGETQYF.

The chain has TRBV2 and TRBJ1-2; the D gene is possibly TRBD1 (5 bases). This CDR3 spans 13 amino acids. V lost 6 bases and J lost 0, with 8 bases in between. The germline V gene has CDR1 SNHLY and CDR2 FYNNEI. The CDR3 bases are TGTGCCAGCAGGGAGACAGCTAACTATGGCTACACCTTC. This translates into CASRETANYGYTF.

This chain links TRBV29-1 with TRBJ1-1, with 9 nucleotides matching TRBD1. CDR1 and CDR2 (germline): SQVTM, ANQGSEA. This CDR3 is 12 amino acids long. V dropped 8 bases and J dropped 5; count of bases not matched to a gene: 6. CDR3 in amino acids: CSITGGRTEAFF. CDR3 in DNA: TGCAGCATCACAGGGGGCCGGACTGAAGCTTTCTTT.

The chain employs TRBV5-1 and TRBJ1-1; D is unresolved. The V end lost 4 bases, the J end lost 1 base, and 8 bases lay between the germline ends. The CDR3 spans 13 residues. From germline, CDR1 is SGHRS and CDR2 YFSETQ. The CDR3 sequence is CASSPRGNTEAFF. DNA of the CDR3: TGCGCCAGCAGCCCTCGGGGGAACACTGAAGCTTTCTTT.

In this sample, this clone turned up once. The gene calls are TRBV6-5 and TRBJ1-3; tentative D call: TRBD1 (5 bases). V lost 7 bases to trimming and J lost 0 bases, with 13 bases between them. The CDR3 extends over 15 amino acids. The V gene's germline CDR1 is MNHEY and CDR2 SVGAGI. The CDR3 DNA follows: TGTGCCAGCACTCGACAGTGGAGCTCTGGAAACACCATATATTTT. Amino acids: CASTRQWSSGNTIYF.

This chain connects TRBV5-4 to TRBJ2-1; D call uncertain. The CDR3 sequence is 12 residues long. CDR1 and CDR2 (germline): SGHNT, YYREEE (reference sequence). The V and J ends lost 9 bases and 1 base respectively, with 8 bases between them. As DNA, the CDR3 is TGTGCCACCTCGGGTTCCTACAATGAGCAGTTCTTC. This translates into CATSGSYNEQFF.

The chain employs TRBV6-4 and TRBJ2-7; TRBD1 matches at 7 bases. Trimming took 6 bases from V and 4 from J; bases not matched to a gene: 6. Germline CDR1 reads MRHNA; CDR2 reads SNTAGT. CDR3 length: 13 residues. The CDR3 sequence: CASRTGPVYEQYV. Written as DNA, the CDR3 is TGTGCCAGCAGGACAGGGCCCGTTTACGAGCAGTACGTC.

V is TRBV6-5 and J is TRBJ2-7; TRBD2 matches 10 bases. The CDR3 extends over 15 amino acids. Per germline, CDR1 MNHEY and CDR2 SVGAGI. The junction had 7 bases not matched to a gene; V was cut back by 7 bases and J by 1 base. CDR3 in amino acids: CASTPSSGSSYEQYF. CDR3 coding DNA: TGTGCCAGCACCCCTTCTAGCGGGAGTTCCTACGAGCAGTACTTC.

V is TRBV5-1 and J is TRBJ1-1; D gene ambiguous. The V gene lost 4 bases and the J gene lost 1 base, with 11 bases spanning the gap. The germline gives CDR1 SGHRS, CDR2 YFSETQ. CDR3 length: 14 amino acids. In DNA form, the CDR3 reads TGCGCCAGCAGCCCCCTAGTCCAGAACACTGAAGCTTTCTTT. The encoded protein is CASSPLVQNTEAFF.

The chain has TRBV27 and TRBJ2-1, with TRBD1 identical over 10 bases. The CDR3 is 14 residues long. Germline loops: CDR1 MNHEY, CDR2 SMNVEV (reference sequence). V shed 6 bases, J shed 8 bases, and the junction held 7 bases outside the gene matches. The CDR3 region is CASSRGQGRHEQFF. Here the CDR3 DNA reads TGTGCCAGCAGCCGGGGACAGGGGAGGCATGAGCAGTTCTTC.

The gene calls are TRBV5-1 and TRBJ2-1; TRBD2 matches at 14 bases. CDR1 is SGHRS and CDR2 is YFSETQ in the germline V gene. The length of the CDR3 is 16 residues. The J segment lost 9 bases and the V segment lost 4 bases, leaving 9 bases of the junction unmatched. Written as DNA, the CDR3 is TGCGCCAGCAGCCTAGGACTAGCGGGAGGTGTTAGTGAGCAGTTCTTC. It is translated as CASSLGLAGGVSEQFF.

The CDR3 region has the DNA TGTGCCAGCAGCTCGACTAGCGGGAGGACGCAGTACTTC. It codes for CASSSTSGRTQYF. J is TRBJ2-7 and V is TRBV11-2, with 13 bases that match TRBD2. V lost 4 bases to trimming and J lost 9 bases; unmatched junction nucleotides: 3. Per the germline V gene, CDR1 is SGHAT and CDR2 is FQNNGV. The CDR3 spans 13 residues.

This chain joins TRBV11-3 and TRBJ2-5; TRBD1 matches at 11 bases. The length of the CDR3 is 16 residues. Unmatched junction bases numbered 7, after V lost 5 bases and J lost 2 bases. Germline-derived CDR1 and CDR2 are SGHNT and YENEEA. The CDR3 loop reads CASSPGQGAWQETQYF. The CDR3 coding sequence is TGTGCCAGCAGCCCCGGACAGGGGGCTTGGCAAGAGACCCAGTACTTC.

This chain connects TRBV4-1 to TRBJ1-2, with 12 bases aligning to TRBD1. The CDR3 spans 17 residues. The V segment lost 6 bases and the J segment 3 bases; nucleotides outside the gene matches: 11. Germline assignment: CDR1 MGHRA and CDR2 YSYEKL. The CDR3 reads CASRQPGTGGADYGYTF. Here the CDR3 DNA reads TGCGCCAGCAGGCAGCCAGGGACAGGGGGCGCTGACTATGGCTACACCTTC.

The chain joins TRBV13 to TRBJ2-3; 8 bases fit TRBD1. The germline gives CDR1 PRHDT, CDR2 FYEKMQ (reference sequence). The CDR3 runs to 15 residues. Unmatched junction bases numbered 5, after V lost 5 bases and J lost 1 base. The CDR3 loop reads CASSPGQGRTDTQYF. DNA of the CDR3: TGTGCCAGCAGCCCAGGACAGGGTCGCACAGATACGCAGTATTTT. The whole variable domain, remainder taken from reference TRBV13 and TRBJ2-3, is AAGVIQSPRHLIKEKRETATLKCYPIPRHDTVYWYQQGPGQDPQFLISFYEKMQSDKGSIPDRFSAQQFSDYHSELNMSSLELGDSALYFCASSPGQGRTDTQYFGPGTRLTVL.

This clone has only a few counts. The V call is TRBV19, the J call TRBJ1-2; D gene uncertain. Germline lookup yields CDR1 LNHDA and CDR2 SQIVND (reference sequence). Trimming took off 3 bases at V and 6 bases at J, with 11 bases between the two ends. The CDR3 extends over 13 amino acids. CDR3 protein: CASSIGQSDGYTF. DNA for the CDR3: TGTGCCAGTAGTATTGGGCAGTCCGATGGCTACACCTTC.

J is TRBJ2-7 and V is TRBV27, with 10 bases lining up with TRBD1. CDR3 length: 17 amino acids. With V trimmed by 3 bases and J by 5 bases, 13 bases remained unmatched. Germline V gives CDR1 MNHEY, CDR2 SMNVEV (reference sequence). This chain's CDR3 is CASSFLPMAGQGNEQYF. Here the CDR3 DNA reads TGTGCCAGCAGTTTCTTGCCCATGGCGGGACAGGGGAACGAGCAGTACTTC.

The genes are TRBV3-1 (or the pseudogene TRBV3-2) and TRBJ1-6; D is undetermined. This CDR3 comprises 15 residues. V lost 1 base, J lost 5 bases, and 9 bases lay in between. Germline CDR1 reads LGHDT; CDR2 reads YNNKEL (reference sequence). The CDR3 region is CASSQGGADNSPLHF. The CDR3 DNA is TGTGCCAGCAGCCAAGGCGGAGCCGATAATTCACCCCTCCACTTT.

The chain uses TRBV19 and TRBJ1-1, with 8 bases that match TRBD1. Per the germline V gene, CDR1 is LNHDA and CDR2 is SQIVND (reference sequence). The CDR3 has 14 residues. The J segment lost 4 bases and the V segment lost 7 bases, leaving 8 bases of the junction unmatched. CDR3 DNA sequence: TGTGCCAGTATCAGGACAGGGCTTCCCACTGAAGCTTTCTTT. Its translation is CASIRTGLPTEAFF.

The rearrangement uses TRBV7-2 and TRBJ1-6, with D uncertain. Germline V gene data show CDR1 as SGHTA and CDR2 as FQGNSA. The V end was cut by 0 bases, the J end by 4 bases, with 7 bases between. CDR3 size: 15 residues. The CDR3, as DNA: TGTGCCAGCAGCTTAGCAGGAGGATATAATTCACCCCTCCACTTT. It encodes CASSLAGGYNSPLHF.

The chain couples TRBV27 to TRBJ1-5, with 11 bases fitting TRBD1. CDR1 and CDR2 from the germline V gene are MNHEY and SMNVEV (reference sequence). The CDR3 extends over 15 amino acids. The J segment lost 4 bases and the V segment lost 5 bases, leaving 4 bases of the junction unmatched. DNA of the CDR3: TGTGCCAGCAGTCCTGGACAGGGGGCGAATCAGCCCCAGCATTTT. Amino acids: CASSPGQGANQPQHF.

The rearrangement uses TRBV5-1 and TRBJ1-4, with 10 nucleotides matching TRBD1. The CDR3 has 15 residues. V shed 5 bases and J 5 bases; nucleotides not matched to a gene: 6. Germline CDR1 SGHRS, CDR2 YFSETQ. CDR3 DNA: TGCGCCAGCAGTTCTGACAGGGGGCTGAATGAAAAACTGTTTTTT. It yields the protein CASSSDRGLNEKLFF.

This chain joins TRBV30 and TRBJ1-4; D is unresolved. V was pared by 0 bases and J by 8 bases, with 7 bases between. Germline CDR1 GTSNPN, CDR2 SVGIG (reference sequence). This CDR3 contains 12 residues. The CDR3 loop reads CAWSVKREKLFF. The CDR3 coding sequence is TGTGCCTGGAGTGTGAAGAGAGAAAAACTGTTTTTT.

V is TRBV19 and J is TRBJ1-4; no firm D call. The CDR3 has 15 residues. Trimming left V 3 bases short and J 0 bases short, with 8 bases between. The germline V gene has CDR1 LNHDA and CDR2 SQIVND (reference sequence). This chain's CDR3 is CASSIRGTTNEKLFF. Here the CDR3 DNA reads TGTGCCAGTAGTATTCGGGGAACAACTAATGAAAAACTGTTTTTT.

The rearrangement links TRBV7-2 to TRBJ1-1; maybe TRBD1 (5 bases). This CDR3 contains 11 residues. Germline lookup yields CDR1 SGHTA and CDR2 FQGNSA. The V end lost 5 bases, the J end lost 5 bases, and 6 bases lay between the germline ends. The CDR3 spells CASSRGTEAFF. The CDR3 DNA reads TGTGCCAGCAGCCGGGGGACTGAAGCTTTCTTT.

The CDR3 here is CASRFPEGDYSYEQYF. The CDR3 DNA follows: TGTGCCAGCAGGTTCCCAGAGGGGGACTACTCCTACGAGCAGTACTTC. V usage is TRBV27 and J usage is TRBJ2-7; possibly TRBD2 for D (7 bases). V lost 6 bases and J lost 0, with 18 bases in between. This CDR3 is 16 amino acids long. The germline V gene has CDR1 MNHEY and CDR2 SMNVEV (reference sequence).

V gene TRBV5-4 combines with J gene TRBJ1-1, with 8 positions matching TRBD1. The CDR3 covers 15 residues. The trim removed 3 bases at V and 2 bases at J, leaving 6 bases unmatched. Germline CDR1 is SGHNT and CDR2 is YYREEE (reference sequence). The CDR3 loop is CASSSQGASNTEAFF. Here the CDR3 DNA reads TGTGCCAGCAGCTCCCAGGGGGCCAGCAACACTGAAGCTTTCTTT.

V gene TRBV6-5 combines with J gene TRBJ2-3; D possibly corresponds to TRBD1 (5 bases). Per the germline V gene, CDR1 is MNHEY and CDR2 is SVGAGI. V lost 0 bases, J lost 3 bases, and 13 bases lay in between. CDR3 length: 16 residues. For the CDR3, the DNA is TGTGCCAGCAGTTACTCAGGGGTTGTTGGAACAGATACGCAGTATTTT. Protein: CASSYSGVVGTDTQYF.

V gene TRBV5-1 combines with J gene TRBJ2-2; a weak D match, TRBD1 (5 bases). V was cut by 4 bases and J by 6 bases, with 10 bases left in between. Germline values: CDR1 SGHRS, CDR2 YFSETQ. The CDR3 contains 13 residues. CDR3 residues: CASSPLGPGELFF. DNA of the CDR3: TGCGCCAGCAGCCCGCTGGGGCCCGGGGAGCTGTTTTTT.

The chain links TRBV28 to TRBJ2-7; 10 nucleotides agree with TRBD1. The CDR3 is 13 amino acids. With 11 bases clipped from V and 2 bases from J, the junction kept 6 bases outside the gene matches. CDR1 and CDR2 (germline): MDHEN, SYDVKM. The CDR3 sequence is CAYGTGVPYEQYF. The CDR3 nucleotides read TGTGCCTACGGGACAGGGGTCCCCTACGAGCAGTACTTC.